The rows below give T cell receptor beta chains drawn from one sample of a study of CD8 T cells in ankylosing spondylitis. MiXCR was run by TCRdb on the 5' RACE reads, yielding one entry per CDR3 protein. The sample lists some 130,000 distinct CDR3 sequences; roughly an eighth were seen once. Sequenced input: blood, either unsorted or a sorted T cell fraction (not recorded which). The receptors were gathered from a female donor with ankylosing spondylitis or in good health (not recorded which). CDR3s include the opening cysteine and the closing phenylalanine or tryptophan. Some rows mark clone size as missing; the rest say once, few, many or name a class of expanded clone.

TRBJ1-1 | TRBV29-1 | many | CSGARGSEAFF
TRBJ2-1 | TRBV3-1 | NA | CASSQPFSGGQQFF
TRBJ2-1 | TRBV7-3 | NA | CASSLGGGHCNEQFF
TRBJ2-7 | TRBV27 | few | CASSFDRGRSEQYF
TRBJ1-4 | TRBV7-9 | NA | CASSLIRTDLNEKLFF
TRBJ2-1 | TRBV30 | few | CAWTLAGGLSEQFF
TRBJ2-7 | TRBV7-9 | NA | CASSYRGVSYEQYF
TRBJ2-5 | TRBV10-3 | many | CAISRNRDRGGETQYF
TRBJ1-3 | TRBV5-6 | many | CASSLTRPNPRNTIYF
TRBJ2-7 | TRBV3-1 | many | CASSQAGTLYEQYF
TRBJ1-6 | TRBV7-8 | many | CASSRTGQSNSPLHF
TRBJ2-2 | TRBV5-1 | once | CTSSSHPGELFF
TRBJ2-7 | TRBV12-3/TRBV12-4 | many | CASSETGTSIYEQYF
TRBJ2-3 | TRBV7-9 | many | CALAGATDTQYF
TRBJ2-1 | TRBV4-2 | NA | CASSQERASYNEQFF